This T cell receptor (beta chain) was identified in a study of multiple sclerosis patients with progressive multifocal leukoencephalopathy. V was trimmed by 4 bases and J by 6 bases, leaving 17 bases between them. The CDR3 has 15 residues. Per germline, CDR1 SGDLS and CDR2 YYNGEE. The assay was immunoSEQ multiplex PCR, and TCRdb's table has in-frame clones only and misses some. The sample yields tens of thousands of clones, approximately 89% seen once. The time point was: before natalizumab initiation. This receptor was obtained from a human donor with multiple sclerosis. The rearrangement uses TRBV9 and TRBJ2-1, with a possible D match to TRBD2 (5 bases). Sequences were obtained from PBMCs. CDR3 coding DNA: TGTGCCAGCAGCCCACGGAATAGCGAAATCAATGAGCAGTTCTTC. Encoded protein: CASSPRNSEINEQFF.